This entry lists 30 T cell receptor beta chains sequenced from one sample in a study of blood T cell repertoires in COVID-19. Sequencing was performed with immunoSEQ multiplex PCR; in TCRdb, only in-frame clones are kept and a portion is missing. The data contain about 54,000 clones, 90% of them seen just once; the ten biggest clones take up about 8.6%. Sequencing was done on a sample of peripheral blood. The source of these receptors is a woman in her 40s with active COVID-19.

This clone was observed a handful of times. The J gene is TRBJ2-7, the V gene TRBV11-1; tentative D call: TRBD1 (6 bases). This CDR3 spans 14 amino acids. CDR1 is SGHAT, CDR2 FQDESV, per germline (reference sequence). Trimming pared 3 bases from V and 2 bases from J, leaving 11 bases between. CDR3 nucleotide sequence: TGTGCCAGCAGCTTCCTACAGGGCCCCTACGAGCAGTACTTC. This sequence encodes CASSFLQGPYEQYF.

The chain has TRBV29-1 and TRBJ2-5, with TRBD1 matching over 10 bases. CDR3 length: 13 amino acids. Germline-derived CDR1 and CDR2 are SQVTM and ANQGSEA. Trimming removed 7 bases from V and 5 bases from J; junction bases left unmatched: 7. The chain's CDR3 is CSADRTGGETQYF. The CDR3 nucleotides are TGCAGCGCAGATAGGACAGGGGGTGAGACCCAGTACTTC.

This clone came up once. The V call is TRBV7-8, the J call TRBJ2-3; 7 bases map to TRBD1. CDR1 is SGHVS and CDR2 is FQNEAQ in the germline V gene. Unmatched junction bases numbered 2, after V lost 0 bases and J lost 2 bases. The CDR3 covers 15 residues. CDR3: CASSLATGLTDTQYF. The CDR3 nucleotides read TGTGCCAGCAGCTTAGCGACAGGGCTCACAGATACGCAGTATTTT. The variable domain in full, completed from reference TRBV7-8 and TRBJ2-3, reads GAGVSQSPRYKVAKRGQDVALRCDPISGHVSLFWYQQALGQGPEFLTYFQNEAQLDKSGLPSDRFFAERPEGSVSTLKIQRTQQEDSAVYLCASSLATGLTDTQYFGPGTRLTVL.

V and J are TRBV12-3 or TRBV12-4 and TRBJ1-6, with 9 bases matching TRBD1. The CDR3 consists of 12 residues. Trimming at V came to 5 bases and at J to 14 bases, leaving 4 bases not matched to a gene. The chain's CDR3 is CASSGQGKALHF. The CDR3 DNA sequence: TGTGCCAGCAGTGGACAGGGGAAGGCCCTCCACTTT.

This chain connects TRBV11-3 to TRBJ1-2, with D maybe TRBD1 (5 bases). The CDR3 sequence is 13 residues long. Trimming pared 5 bases from V and 5 bases from J, leaving 12 bases between. Germline V gene lookup returns CDR1 SGHNT and CDR2 YENEEA. Here the CDR3 reads CASSLRAGYGYTF. In DNA form, the CDR3 reads TGTGCCAGCAGCCTCAGGGCGGGGTATGGCTACACCTTC. Drawing the rest from reference TRBV11-3 and TRBJ1-2, the complete variable domain is EAGVVQSPRYKIIEKKQPVAFWCNPISGHNTLYWYLQNLGQGPELLIRYENEEAVDDSQLPKDRFSAERLKGVDSTLKIQPAELGDSAVYLCASSLRAGYGYTFGSGTRLTVV.

In this sample, this clone turned up once. The J gene is TRBJ1-1, the V gene TRBV18, with 8 nucleotides matching TRBD1. Germline CDR1 is KGHSH and CDR2 is LQKENI. The CDR3 is 15 amino acids. V lost 2 bases to trimming and J lost 1 base; unmatched junction nucleotides: 3. CDR3 nucleotides: TGTGCCAGCTCACCAATTCAGGGGGCGAACACTGAAGCTTTCTTT. It is translated as CASSPIQGANTEAFF.

The J gene is TRBJ2-7, the V gene TRBV7-2, with 9 bases identical to TRBD2. V shed 2 bases, J shed 7 bases, and the junction held 6 bases outside the gene matches. Germline CDR1 and CDR2: SGHTA and FQGNSA. The CDR3 length is 14 residues. In DNA form, the CDR3 reads TGTGCCAGCAGCTTAAGTAGCGGGGGACCAGAGCAGTACTTC. Translating gives CASSLSSGGPEQYF.

This clone showed up just once. This rearrangement joins TRBV2 to TRBJ1-1; the D gene is possibly TRBD1 (6 bases). CDR1 and CDR2 (germline): SNHLY, FYNNEI. CDR3 length: 15 residues. V was pared by 2 bases and J by 4 bases, with 14 bases between. Here the CDR3 reads CASSEYRTALTEAFF. CDR3 sequence (DNA): TGTGCCAGCAGTGAATATAGGACAGCACTCACTGAAGCTTTCTTT.

The J gene is TRBJ2-2, the V gene TRBV6-5, with 7 bases that match TRBD2. CDR1 and CDR2 from the germline V gene are MNHEY and SVGAGI. The CDR3 extends over 15 amino acids. The V gene end was trimmed by 8 bases and the J gene end by 2 bases; junction bases not matched to a gene: 8. Here the CDR3 reads CASRERGVNTGELFF. The CDR3 nucleotides are TGTGCCAGCCGCGAGCGGGGCGTAAACACCGGGGAGCTGTTTTTT.

The rearrangement links TRBV9 to TRBJ1-1, with D maybe TRBD1 (6 bases). The ends were cut back, 4 bases at V and 1 base at J, with 11 bases in the middle. Per germline, CDR1 SGDLS and CDR2 YYNGEE. There are 14 residues in the CDR3. Written as DNA, the CDR3 is TGTGCCAGCAGCTCCCGGACAGAGAACACTGAAGCTTTCTTT. It codes for CASSSRTENTEAFF.

A few counts support this clone. The chain is built from TRBV3-1 (or the pseudogene TRBV3-2) and TRBJ2-2; 7 nucleotides agree with TRBD1. This CDR3 spans 16 amino acids. Germline CDR1 LGHDT, CDR2 YNNKEL (reference sequence). The ends lost 3 bases at V and 5 bases at J; junction bases unmatched: 9. For the CDR3, the DNA is TGTGCCAGCAGCCATAACATACAGGGGAAGACCGGGGAGCTGTTTTTT. Its protein is CASSHNIQGKTGELFF.

The chain carries TRBV9 and TRBJ2-7, with 10 bases matching TRBD1. The CDR3 has 18 residues. J lost 0 bases, V lost 2 bases, and 11 bases had no gene match. Germline lookup yields CDR1 SGDLS and CDR2 YYNGEE. DNA for the CDR3: TGTGCCAGCAGCGTTCGGCCTGGGGGACAGGGGTCCTCCTACGAGCAGTACTTC. It codes for CASSVRPGGQGSSYEQYF.

The rearrangement uses TRBV29-1 and TRBJ1-5, with unresolved D. The germline V gene encodes CDR1 SQVTM and CDR2 ANQGSEA. The germline V and J ends were trimmed by 4 bases and 3 bases, with 7 bases remaining between them. The CDR3 extends over 12 amino acids. DNA of the CDR3: TGCAGCGTTGGTCAGAACAATCAGCCCCAGCATTTT. It is translated as CSVGQNNQPQHF.

The chain's CDR3 is CASSRGNADNLDTQYF. Here the CDR3 DNA reads TGTGCCAGCAGTAGGGGAAACGCAGATAATCTGGATACGCAGTATTTT. V usage is TRBV25-1 and J usage is TRBJ2-3; possible D gene TRBD1, 5 bases. The germline V and J ends were trimmed by 5 bases and 6 bases, with 21 bases remaining between them. The CDR3 runs to 16 residues. Germline V lookup: CDR1 MGHDK, CDR2 SYGVNS.

This clone has a single count. The V call is TRBV5-5, the J call TRBJ1-3; no reliable D call. V was shortened by 0 bases and J by 0 bases, with 7 bases between the two germline ends. This CDR3 has 15 residues. The germline CDR1 and CDR2 sequences are SGHKS and YYEKEE (reference sequence). The CDR3 protein is CASSLDGPSGNTIYF. For the CDR3, the DNA is TGTGCCAGCAGCTTGGATGGGCCCTCTGGAAACACCATATATTTT.

The rearrangement joins TRBV30 to TRBJ2-5; D possibly corresponds to TRBD1 (6 bases). CDR3 length equals 14 residues. The V and J ends lost 0 bases and 2 bases respectively, with 10 bases between them. Germline CDR1 is GTSNPN and CDR2 is SVGIG (reference sequence). This CDR3 reads CAWSVQDRQETQYF. In nucleotides, the CDR3 is TGTGCCTGGAGTGTACAGGACAGACAAGAGACCCAGTACTTC.

The V call is TRBV11-2, the J call TRBJ2-1; D may be TRBD2 (7 bases). V lost 1 base to trimming and J lost 1 base, with 17 bases between them. The CDR3 length is 18 residues. Germline lookup yields CDR1 SGHAT and CDR2 FQNNGV. CDR3 coding DNA: TGTGCCAGCAGCTTAGGTGATCGGCGGGGGCCTTCCTACAATGAGCAGTTCTTC. Its translation: CASSLGDRRGPSYNEQFF.

The chain combines TRBV5-4 with TRBJ2-5; perhaps TRBD2 as D (6 bases). Trimming shortened V by 1 base and J by 5 bases, and 15 bases separated the two germline ends. The CDR3 sequence is 15 residues long. Germline V gene sequence: CDR1 SGHNT, CDR2 YYREEE (reference sequence). CDR3 nucleotide sequence: TGTGCCAGCAGCTTGACTAGCTCGGGTCTGGAGACCCAGTACTTC. Amino acids: CASSLTSSGLETQYF.

The chain employs TRBV5-1 and TRBJ1-2, with D perhaps matching TRBD1 (6 bases). Trimming took 0 bases from V and 7 from J, leaving 10 bases between them. From germline, CDR1 is SGHRS and CDR2 YFSETQ. CDR3 length: 13 amino acids. The CDR3 loop is CASSLAVGGGYTF. The CDR3 nucleotides are TGCGCCAGCAGCTTGGCCGTAGGGGGTGGCTACACCTTC.

This clone is labeled medium-sized. This chain links TRBV18 with TRBJ1-1, with unresolved D. Trimming left V 2 bases short and J 6 bases short, with 7 bases between. The length of the CDR3 is 12 residues. Per germline, CDR1 KGHSH and CDR2 LQKENI. CDR3 bases: TGTGCCAGCTCACCAGGGCAGCCTGAAGCTTTCTTT. It yields the protein CASSPGQPEAFF.

The genes are TRBV21-1 and TRBJ1-4; the table calls TRBD1, which could not be checked here. TRBV21-1 counts as a pseudogene. This CDR3 comprises 14 residues. CDR3 nucleotides: TGTGCCAGCAGCAGAGACAGGGGTCAAGAAAAACTGTTTTTT. Amino acids: CASSRDRGQEKLFF.

The rearrangement uses TRBV9 and TRBJ1-4; a possible D gene is TRBD1 (6 bases). Trimming took 4 bases from V and 7 from J, leaving 14 bases between them. There are 14 residues in the CDR3. CDR1 SGDLS and CDR2 YYNGEE come from the germline V gene. CDR3 sequence reads: CASSRGQWGEKLFF. CDR3 in DNA: TGTGCCAGCAGCCGCGGACAGTGGGGTGAAAAACTGTTTTTT.

The gene calls are TRBV5-1 and TRBJ1-4; 9 bases align to TRBD1. The CDR3 sequence is 14 residues long. In germline, CDR1 is SGHRS, CDR2 YFSETQ. The V gene end was trimmed by 4 bases and the J gene end by 7 bases; junction bases not matched to a gene: 5. In nucleotides, the CDR3 is TGCGCCAGCAGCCCCGGACAGGGGCCTGAAAAACTGTTTTTT. Protein: CASSPGQGPEKLFF. Filled out from reference TRBV5-1 and TRBJ1-4, the complete variable domain reads KAGVTQTPRYLIKTRGQQVTLSCSPISGHRSVSWYQQTPGQGLQFLFEYFSETQRNKGNFPGRFSGRQFSNSRSEMNVSTLELGDSALYLCASSPGQGPEKLFFGSGTQLSVL.

The chain combines TRBV11-2 with TRBJ1-2, with 7 bases that match TRBD1. In germline, CDR1 is SGHAT, CDR2 FQNNGV. V shed 5 bases, J shed 7 bases, and the junction held 16 bases outside the gene matches. The CDR3 loop spans 16 amino acids. CDR3 DNA: TGTGCCAGCAGCACCCCTCGCGGTAGGGGGCCGCGTGGCTACACCTTC. It codes for CASSTPRGRGPRGYTF.

The CDR3 region is CASSRPGQTYNEQFF. The CDR3 nucleotides read TGTGCCAGCAGTCGACCGGGACAGACATACAATGAGCAGTTCTTC. This chain connects TRBV6-5 to TRBJ2-1, with 7 bases aligning to TRBD1. The germline CDR1 and CDR2 sequences are MNHEY and SVGAGI. Trimming took 5 bases from V and 4 from J; bases not matched to a gene: 8. The CDR3 totals 15 residues.

The gene calls are TRBV11-1 and TRBJ1-6; 8 nucleotides match TRBD1. The CDR3 is made up of 16 amino acids. Germline V gives CDR1 SGHAT, CDR2 FQDESV (reference sequence). Trimming at V came to 2 bases and at J to 2 bases, leaving 2 bases not matched to a gene. The CDR3 sequence: CASSLQGAAYNSPLHF. The CDR3 DNA is TGTGCCAGCAGCTTACAGGGGGCCGCCTATAATTCACCCCTCCACTTT.

The chain recombines TRBV6-5 with TRBJ2-5, with TRBD1 identical over 8 bases. V was clipped by 6 bases and J by 7 bases; unmatched bases: 7. The germline V gene has CDR1 MNHEY and CDR2 SVGAGI. This CDR3 spans 13 amino acids. DNA for the CDR3: TGTGCCAGCAGCAGGACAGGGTTGGGGACCCAGTACTTC. The encoded protein is CASSRTGLGTQYF.

The chain carries TRBV3-1 (or the pseudogene TRBV3-2) and TRBJ1-2; D uncertain. Trimming stripped 3 bases from V and 10 bases from J, with 18 bases between. This CDR3 has 14 amino acids. The germline gives CDR1 LGHDT, CDR2 YNNKEL (reference sequence). The DNA of the CDR3 is TGTGCCAGCAGCCACCCGGGAGACCTCGGGCTCTACACCTTC. It encodes CASSHPGDLGLYTF.

The chain uses TRBV9 and TRBJ2-1; 8 bases match TRBD2. The CDR3 contains 16 residues. CDR1 and CDR2 from the germline V gene are SGDLS and YYNGEE. Trimming removed 3 bases from V and 4 bases from J; junction bases left unmatched: 9. CDR3 DNA sequence: TGTGCCAGCAGCGGCGGCGCGGGGGGCGAATACAATGAGCAGTTCTTC. It specifies CASSGGAGGEYNEQFF.

This chain uses TRBV5-4 with TRBJ2-1; 10 bases map to TRBD2. V was pared by 4 bases and J by 10 bases, with 11 bases of the junction left unmatched. Germline V gene sequence: CDR1 SGHNT, CDR2 YYREEE (reference sequence). This CDR3 has 15 residues. For the CDR3, the DNA is TGTGCCAGCAGCGCAAGGACTAGCGGTTCATGGGAGCAGTTCTTC. The encoded protein is CASSARTSGSWEQFF.